This TCR beta chain was retrieved from a study of cytomegalovirus exposure and HLA in healthy donors. Findings and limits, study-wide: TCR beta V- and J-gene trimming, according to a later analysis, was linked to a missense DCLRE1C variant. Presence/absence analyses took donor sequencing depth as roughly uniform.

This clone came up once. The antigen remains undetermined. V gave up 5 bases and J gave up 3 bases; unmatched junction bases: 4. From germline, CDR1 is SGHRS and CDR2 YFSETQ. The CDR3 covers 14 residues. The PCR ran on 60 Vbeta and 13 Jbeta primers. Produced via immunoSEQ multiplex PCR; TCRdb's table is partial and in-frame only. The sample yields roughly 190,000 clones, 79% seen once. Sequenced: PBMCs. This chain joins TRBV5-1 and TRBJ1-2; 10 bases agree with TRBD1. The receptor was isolated from a woman aged 45-59 years in good health and CMV-seronegative. Written as DNA, the CDR3 is TGCGCCAGCAGTCCAGGACAGGGGGACTATGGCTACACCTTC. This gives the protein CASSPGQGDYGYTF.